These T cell receptor beta chains were read from a single sample in a study of radiation and T cells in renal cell carcinoma. Profiling relied on immunoSEQ multiplex PCR, and the TCRdb table lists in-frame clones only, not all of them. Among 160,000 or so clones, roughly 87% were seen once, and the ten largest hold around 13%. Material: blood, obtained from a patient whose treatment included radiotherapy and nephrectomy. These receptors were obtained from a woman in her forties or fifties with renal cell carcinoma. Both conserved end residues are part of each CDR3. A D gene is named only where the DNA matches it firmly. The size field is filled for only some rows; it gives once, few, many or a size class.

CDR3nt: TGTGCCAGTAGTAATCCGGGACAGGAGTTCACCGGGGAGCTGTTTTTT
CDR3aa: CASSNPGQEFTGELFF
abundance: NA
j_gene: TRBJ2-2
v_gene: TRBV19
d_gene: TRBD1

CDR3nt: TGTGCCAGCAGGCGCTTTGAGGAGGGCGAGCAGTACTTC
CDR3aa: CASRRFEEGEQYF
abundance: once
j_gene: TRBJ2-7
v_gene: TRBV6-5
d_gene: NA

CDR3nt: TGCGCCAGCAGCTCGGAAGCACAGGGAGGAACCGGGGAGCTGTTTTTT
CDR3aa: CASSSEAQGGTGELFF
abundance: NA
j_gene: TRBJ2-2
v_gene: TRBV5-1
d_gene: NA

CDR3nt: TGTGCCAGCAGTGGAACCAGGGGGCGGTTTGGAAACACCATATATTTT
CDR3aa: CASSGTRGRFGNTIYF
abundance: NA
j_gene: TRBJ1-3
v_gene: TRBV2
d_gene: TRBD1

CDR3nt: TGTGCCAGTAGGCAGGGGTGGTATGGCACTGAAGCTTTCTTT
CDR3aa: CASRQGWYGTEAFF
abundance: NA
j_gene: TRBJ1-1
v_gene: TRBV19
d_gene: NA

CDR3nt: TGTGCCAGCAGCTCTCTAGCGGGGGGCGGTGAGCAGTTCTTC
CDR3aa: CASSSLAGGGEQFF
abundance: once
j_gene: TRBJ2-1
v_gene: TRBV11-3
d_gene: TRBD2

CDR3nt: TGTGCCAGCAGTGAAGCGCTTTTGGTTAGCGGGGGGGCCATGTATGAGCAGTTCTTC
CDR3aa: CASSEALLVSGGAMYEQFF
abundance: NA
j_gene: TRBJ2-1
v_gene: TRBV2
d_gene: TRBD2

CDR3nt: TGTGCCAGCAGCTTGACAGGGGATTCACCCCTCCACTTT
CDR3aa: CASSLTGDSPLHF
abundance: NA
j_gene: TRBJ1-6
v_gene: TRBV7-2
d_gene: TRBD1

CDR3nt: TGTGCCAGCAGGCGGGGGGCGGAGGAGACCCAGTACTTC
CDR3aa: CASRRGAEETQYF
abundance: NA
j_gene: TRBJ2-5
v_gene: TRBV2
d_gene: TRBD2

CDR3nt: TGTGCTAGTGGCCTGAGACTAGCGGGGATATTTACCTACAATGAGCAGTTCTTC
CDR3aa: CASGLRLAGIFTYNEQFF
abundance: NA
j_gene: TRBJ2-1
v_gene: TRBV12-5
d_gene: TRBD2

CDR3nt: TGTGCCATCAGTGCCGGACGGCACCCTGGCTACACCTTC
CDR3aa: CAISAGRHPGYTF
abundance: once
j_gene: TRBJ1-2
v_gene: TRBV10-3
d_gene: NA

CDR3nt: TGTGCCATGTCAAGGGACTGGAACACTGAAGCTTTCTTT
CDR3aa: CAMSRDWNTEAFF
abundance: NA
j_gene: TRBJ1-1
v_gene: TRBV10-3
d_gene: NA

CDR3nt: TGTGCCAGCAGTATAGGACAGGGTTATCAGCCCCAGCATTTT
CDR3aa: CASSIGQGYQPQHF
abundance: NA
j_gene: TRBJ1-5
v_gene: TRBV6-5
d_gene: TRBD1

CDR3nt: TGTGCCAGCAGTAGGGAAAGGAGGAACACTGAAGCTTTCTTT
CDR3aa: CASSRERRNTEAFF
abundance: once
j_gene: TRBJ1-1
v_gene: TRBV5-4
d_gene: NA

CDR3nt: TGCGCCAGCAGCCTTAGCGGGGGGCGGACCGGGGAGCTGTTTTTT
CDR3aa: CASSLSGGRTGELFF
abundance: NA
j_gene: TRBJ2-2
v_gene: TRBV4-1
d_gene: TRBD2

CDR3nt: TGTGCCAGCAGTGACGACAGGGGAGGGAATCAGCCCCAGCATTTT
CDR3aa: CASSDDRGGNQPQHF
abundance: few
j_gene: TRBJ1-5
v_gene: TRBV6-1
d_gene: TRBD1

CDR3nt: TGTGCCAGCAGCTTAGCAGGGGCCGGAGAGACCCAGTACTTC
CDR3aa: CASSLAGAGETQYF
abundance: NA
j_gene: TRBJ2-5
v_gene: TRBV5-4
d_gene: NA

CDR3nt: TGTGCCAGCAGTTACTCAGGGACAGCCTCTGGGGCCAACGTCCTGACTTTC
CDR3aa: CASSYSGTASGANVLTF
abundance: NA
j_gene: TRBJ2-6
v_gene: TRBV27
d_gene: TRBD1

CDR3nt: TGTGCCAGCAGCTTAGAGGCGGGTAGCACTGAAGCTTTCTTT
CDR3aa: CASSLEAGSTEAFF
abundance: NA
j_gene: TRBJ1-1
v_gene: TRBV7-9
d_gene: NA

CDR3nt: TGTGCCAGCAGCCAAGATGCGGGGGCCGGGTATGGCTACACCTTC
CDR3aa: CASSQDAGAGYGYTF
abundance: NA
j_gene: TRBJ1-2
v_gene: TRBV4-2
d_gene: NA

CDR3nt: TGTGCCAGTAGTTCATCCAGGGGTTGGAACTATGGCTACACCTTC
CDR3aa: CASSSSRGWNYGYTF
abundance: NA
j_gene: TRBJ1-2
v_gene: TRBV19
d_gene: NA

CDR3nt: TGTGCCAGCAGCTTCACAGGGCCACACGGGGAGCTGTTTTTT
CDR3aa: CASSFTGPHGELFF
abundance: few
j_gene: TRBJ2-2
v_gene: TRBV7-9
d_gene: NA

CDR3nt: TGCAGCGTACGAACAGGGGGCGACAGCAATCAGCCCCAGCATTTT
CDR3aa: CSVRTGGDSNQPQHF
abundance: NA
j_gene: TRBJ1-5
v_gene: TRBV29-1
d_gene: TRBD1

CDR3nt: TGCAGCGCGCGAGACGACAACCAAGAGACCCAGTACTTC
CDR3aa: CSARDDNQETQYF
abundance: NA
j_gene: TRBJ2-5
v_gene: TRBV29-1
d_gene: NA

CDR3nt: TGTGCCAGCAGTTACCATGGGACAGCCCTAGCCAAAAACATTCAGTACTTC
CDR3aa: CASSYHGTALAKNIQYF
abundance: NA
j_gene: TRBJ2-4
v_gene: TRBV2
d_gene: TRBD1

CDR3nt: TGTGCCACCAGCAGAGATAGGGGACCTTCTAATTCACCCCTCCACTTT
CDR3aa: CATSRDRGPSNSPLHF
abundance: NA
j_gene: TRBJ1-6
v_gene: TRBV15
d_gene: NA